This TCR beta chain appears in the sequencing data of a study of prognosis after radiotherapy for stage I lung cancer. Genomic DNA was subjected to two-round multiplex PCR for amplification of TCR beta CDR3. The authors ran first-round PCR with primers specific to each TRBV and TRBJ gene. TCRdb processed the multiplex PCR reads anew with MiXCR; each CDR3 protein has one entry. The repertoire holds tens of thousands of distinct CDR3 sequences, with around 27% as singletons. Investigators drew roughly 6.2 milliliters of peripheral blood at each of two time points. This clonotype was observed at least ten times. This clonotype originated in a donor aged 50 or older with non-small cell lung cancer. The sample consisted of PBMCs, taken before or after stereotactic body radiation therapy (not recorded which).

The CDR3 spells CASSFGGRGNTIYF. CDR3 DNA sequence: TGTGCCAGCAGCTTCGGAGGGCGGGGAAACACCATATATTTT. V and J are TRBV7-2 and TRBJ1-3; D uncertain. The CDR3 runs 14 residues. Germline-derived CDR1 and CDR2 are SGHTA and FQGNSA. The ends were cut back, 3 bases at V and 4 bases at J, with 10 bases in the middle.